The 8 T cell receptor beta chains given below trace back to one sample, sequenced in a study of PD-1 blockade in classical Hodgkin lymphoma. Each patient experienced a relapse that followed autologous stem cell transplantation, and brentuximab vedotin exposure varied. Clones were sequenced by immunoSEQ multiplex PCR, and TCRdb holds only the in-frame ones, with some missing. This table has 13,000 to 15,000 clones, about 60% appearing once. Sequencing used peripheral blood mononuclear cells (PBMCs), obtained at baseline. The receptor set was obtained from a human donor with classical Hodgkin lymphoma.

This clone was observed once. The V call is TRBV14, the J call TRBJ2-7; either TRBD1 or TRBD2 may fit D (6 bases each). V was shortened by 1 base and J by 6 bases, with 13 bases between the two germline ends. The germline gives CDR1 SGHDN, CDR2 FVKESK. This CDR3 is built from 14 residues. CDR3 in amino acids: CASSQVPQGGEQYF. The CDR3 coding sequence is TGTGCCAGCAGCCAAGTTCCACAGGGAGGCGAGCAGTACTTC.

This chain links TRBV27 with TRBJ2-3; D perhaps matches TRBD2 (5 bases). Germline values: CDR1 MNHEY, CDR2 SMNVEV (reference sequence). Trimming removed 3 bases at V and 2 bases at J, with 15 bases between. This CDR3 comprises 16 residues. CDR3 coding DNA: TGTGCCAGCAGTTTCGCGGCCGGAGGAACCACAGATACGCAGTATTTT. Translation: CASSFAAGGTTDTQYF.

This chain links TRBV19 with TRBJ2-1; D may be TRBD1 or TRBD2 (5 bases each). Trimming stripped 5 bases from V and 4 bases from J, with 27 bases between. CDR1 is LNHDA and CDR2 is SQIVND in the germline V gene (reference sequence). The length of the CDR3 is 19 residues. The CDR3 loop is CASSVVLSRDATSYNEQFF. CDR3 nucleotide sequence: TGTGCCAGTAGTGTCGTACTATCCCGGGACGCGACTTCTTACAATGAGCAGTTCTTC.

The chain uses TRBV6-5 and TRBJ1-1; D gene ambiguous. CDR3 length: 11 residues. Germline V gene data show CDR1 as MNHEY and CDR2 as SVGAGI. Trimming took off 5 bases at V and 2 bases at J, with 3 bases between the two ends. The CDR3: CASSTNTEAFF. The CDR3, as DNA: TGTGCCAGCAGTACCAACACTGAAGCTTTCTTT.

V usage is TRBV6-5 and J usage is TRBJ2-3; D is ambiguous. V was clipped by 4 bases and J by 2 bases, with 13 bases between them. Germline V gene lookup returns CDR1 MNHEY and CDR2 SVGAGI. CDR3 size: 15 residues. The CDR3 sequence: CASSSRNRATDTQYF. The DNA for the CDR3 is TGTGCCAGCAGTTCCCGCAATCGGGCCACAGATACGCAGTATTTT.

The J gene is TRBJ2-6, the V gene TRBV28; 12 positions agree with TRBD2. The junction had 2 bases not matched to a gene; V was cut back by 3 bases and J by 2 bases. CDR1 MDHEN and CDR2 SYDVKM come from the germline V gene. This CDR3 region has 17 residues. The CDR3 reads CASSLTSGSPGANVLTF. The DNA for the CDR3 is TGTGCCAGCAGTTTGACTAGCGGGAGCCCTGGGGCCAACGTCCTGACTTTC.

This chain joins TRBV18 and TRBJ1-5; a possible D gene is TRBD1 (6 bases). V lost 4 bases, J lost 3 bases, and 10 bases lay in between. The CDR3 has 14 amino acids. Germline V CDR1 and CDR2: KGHSH, LQKENI. CDR3 region: CASSLGQNNQPQHF. The CDR3 nucleotides read TGTGCCAGCTCACTCGGACAGAACAATCAGCCCCAGCATTTT.

The J gene is TRBJ1-5, the V gene TRBV7-2; D perhaps matches TRBD1 (5 bases). The CDR3 contains 15 residues. V was cut by 5 bases and J by 5 bases, with 16 bases left in between. Germline V gives CDR1 SGHTA, CDR2 FQGNSA. The CDR3 protein is CASSPKKGNYQPQHF. The CDR3 DNA sequence: TGTGCCAGCAGCCCCAAGAAGGGGAATTATCAGCCCCAGCATTTT.